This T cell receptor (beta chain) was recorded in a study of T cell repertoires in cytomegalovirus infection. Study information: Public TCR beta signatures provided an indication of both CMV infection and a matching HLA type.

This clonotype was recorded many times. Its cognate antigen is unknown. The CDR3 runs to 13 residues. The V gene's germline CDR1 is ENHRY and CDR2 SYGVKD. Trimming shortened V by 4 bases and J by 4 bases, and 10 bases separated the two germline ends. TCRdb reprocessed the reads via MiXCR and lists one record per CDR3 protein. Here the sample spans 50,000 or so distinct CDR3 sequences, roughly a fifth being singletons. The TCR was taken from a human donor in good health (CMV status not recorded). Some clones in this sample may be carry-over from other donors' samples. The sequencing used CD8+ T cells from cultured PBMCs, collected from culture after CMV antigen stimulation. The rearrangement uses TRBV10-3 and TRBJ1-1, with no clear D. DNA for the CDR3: TGTGCCATCAGTGGGGATTGGGGCACTGAAGCTTTCTTT. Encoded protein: CAISGDWGTEAFF.